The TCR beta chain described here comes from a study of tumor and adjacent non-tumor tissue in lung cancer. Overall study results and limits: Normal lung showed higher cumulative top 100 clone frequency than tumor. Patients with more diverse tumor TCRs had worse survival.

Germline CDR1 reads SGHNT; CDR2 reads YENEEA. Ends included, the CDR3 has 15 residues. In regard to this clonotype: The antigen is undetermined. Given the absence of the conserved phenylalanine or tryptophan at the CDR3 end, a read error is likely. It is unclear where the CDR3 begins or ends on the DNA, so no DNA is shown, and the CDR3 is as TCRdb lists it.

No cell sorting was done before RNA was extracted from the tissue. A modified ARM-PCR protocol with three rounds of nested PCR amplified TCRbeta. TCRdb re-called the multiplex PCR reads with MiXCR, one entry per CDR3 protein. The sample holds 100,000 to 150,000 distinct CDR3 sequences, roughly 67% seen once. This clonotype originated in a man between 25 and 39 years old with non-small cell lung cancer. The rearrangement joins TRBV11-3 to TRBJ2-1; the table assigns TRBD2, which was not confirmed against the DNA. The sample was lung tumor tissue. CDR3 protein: CASSIEGTSPSEQFL.